These 14 T cell receptor beta chains came from one sample sequenced in a study of blood T cell repertoires in COVID-19. Clones were sequenced by immunoSEQ multiplex PCR, and TCRdb holds only the in-frame ones, with some missing. The sample holds around 300,000 clones; around four fifths are singletons and the top ten take roughly 3%. The sample consisted of peripheral blood. These receptors all stem from a man aged 30-40 years with active or convalescent COVID-19.

V is TRBV5-5 and J is TRBJ2-7; 8 nucleotides match TRBD2. V gave up 1 base and J gave up 2 bases; unmatched junction bases: 5. Germline CDR1 SGHKS, CDR2 YYEKEE (reference sequence). This CDR3 comprises 15 residues. The CDR3 sequence is CASSLHPGGTYEQYF. The CDR3 coding sequence is TGTGCCAGCAGCTTGCATCCGGGAGGGACCTACGAGCAGTACTTC.

V and J are TRBV9 and TRBJ2-1; 7 bases are a match to TRBD2. V shed 0 bases, J shed 0 bases, and the junction held 6 bases outside the gene matches. Germline V gives CDR1 SGDLS, CDR2 YYNGEE. CDR3 length: 17 amino acids. CDR3 amino acids: CASSVDGEGLSYNEQFF. CDR3 bases: TGTGCCAGCAGCGTAGACGGGGAGGGCCTCTCCTACAATGAGCAGTTCTTC.

Points on this clone: Other nucleotide sequences in the sample specify the same CDR3. V usage is TRBV18 and J usage is TRBJ2-3, with 10 bases fitting TRBD2. The germline V gene has CDR1 KGHSH and CDR2 LQKENI. The CDR3 length is 13 residues. V trimming: 6 bases; J trimming: 6 bases; junction bases outside the gene matches: 3. The chain's CDR3 is CASSRAGGDTQYF. The CDR3 DNA reads as TGTGCCAGCTCGCGAGCGGGGGGGGATACGCAGTATTTT.

The V and J genes are TRBV7-2 and TRBJ2-1; 10 bases align to TRBD2. The CDR3 sequence is 16 residues long. Germline CDR1 SGHTA, CDR2 FQGNSA. The junction had 11 bases not matched to a gene; V was cut back by 5 bases and J by 7 bases. DNA for the CDR3: TGTGCCAGCAGCCTCGGACTAGCGGAGTGGGGGAATGAGCAGTTCTTC. This gives the protein CASSLGLAEWGNEQFF.

The chain couples TRBV7-8 to TRBJ1-4, with unresolved D. The ends were cut back, 5 bases at V and 7 bases at J, with 14 bases in the middle. Germline-derived CDR1 and CDR2 are SGHVS and FQNEAQ. This CDR3 spans 14 amino acids. CDR3 region: CASSPRRGSEKLFF. Here the CDR3 DNA reads TGTGCCAGCAGCCCCCGCCGGGGTAGTGAAAAACTGTTTTTT. Full variable domain (outside the CDR3, taken from reference TRBV7-8 and TRBJ1-4): GAGVSQSPRYKVAKRGQDVALRCDPISGHVSLFWYQQALGQGPEFLTYFQNEAQLDKSGLPSDRFFAERPEGSVSTLKIQRTQQEDSAVYLCASSPRRGSEKLFFGSGTQLSVL.

In DNA, the CDR3 is TGTGCCAGTAGTAAATGGAGTAGCTCCTACAATGAGCAGTTCTTC. It yields the protein CASSKWSSSYNEQFF. The chain recombines TRBV19 with TRBJ2-1; D ambiguous. The germline V gene has CDR1 LNHDA and CDR2 SQIVND (reference sequence). The ends were cut back, 4 bases at V and 0 bases at J, with 10 bases in the middle. This CDR3 region has 15 residues.

This clone was seen only once. V is TRBV6-5 and J is TRBJ1-3, with D possibly matching TRBD1 (6 bases). CDR3 size: 14 residues. V gave up 6 bases and J gave up 2 bases, with 11 bases separating them. CDR1 and CDR2 from the germline V gene are MNHEY and SVGAGI. CDR3 loop: CASSPTGPGNTIYF. Written as DNA, the CDR3 is TGTGCCAGCAGCCCAACAGGGCCTGGAAACACCATATATTTT.

This chain connects TRBV5-1 to TRBJ2-2, with 10 nucleotides matching TRBD2. The CDR3 has 16 amino acids. The germline CDR1 and CDR2 sequences are SGHRS and YFSETQ. V lost 2 bases and J lost 7; bases outside the gene matches: 8. As DNA, the CDR3 is TGCGCCAGCAGCTTTCTAGCGGGGGCCGATGGCGGGGAGCTGTTTTTT. Its protein product is CASSFLAGADGGELFF.

This clone has only one observation. The chain links TRBV6-2 or TRBV6-3 to TRBJ2-7; 9 bases match TRBD1. The length of the CDR3 is 14 residues. V was clipped by 5 bases and J by 5 bases; unmatched bases: 7. Germline CDR1 and CDR2: MNHEY and SVGEGT. The CDR3 protein is CASSNRGRRNEQYF. The CDR3 nucleotides are TGTGCCAGCAGTAACAGGGGGCGCCGGAACGAGCAGTACTTC.

The chain joins TRBV7-3 to TRBJ2-7; D may be TRBD1 (7 bases). Trimming took off 5 bases at V and 2 bases at J, with 19 bases between the two ends. Germline V gene sequence: CDR1 SGHTA, CDR2 FQGTGA. The CDR3 runs 16 residues. In DNA form, the CDR3 reads TGTGCCAGCAGCCTAGCGACCGGGACAGAGGCCTACGAGCAGTACTTC. Translation: CASSLATGTEAYEQYF.

A word on this clone: Other DNA sequences of this sample code for an identical CDR3. CDR3 protein: CASSIGLSTEAFF. The CDR3 DNA reads as TGTGCCAGTAGTATTGGGCTCTCCACTGAAGCTTTCTTT. The chain joins TRBV19 to TRBJ1-1, with D hard to call. This CDR3 has 13 residues. V was shortened by 3 bases and J by 4 bases, with 9 bases between the two germline ends. Per the germline V gene, CDR1 is LNHDA and CDR2 is SQIVND (reference sequence).

The chain uses TRBV3-1 (or the pseudogene TRBV3-2) and TRBJ2-3; 7 bases align to TRBD2. Unmatched junction bases numbered 7, after V lost 5 bases and J lost 2 bases. The germline gives CDR1 LGHDT, CDR2 YNNKEL (reference sequence). CDR3 length: 15 residues. This CDR3 reads CASSSRTSLTDTQYF. CDR3 DNA: TGTGCCAGCAGCTCCCGGACTAGTCTCACAGATACGCAGTATTTT.

This clone was counted only a few times. This chain connects TRBV7-9 to TRBJ1-1; 8 bases are shared with TRBD1. CDR1 and CDR2 (germline): SEHNR, FQNEAQ (reference sequence). The V gene end was trimmed by 5 bases and the J gene end by 0 bases; junction bases not matched to a gene: 5. The CDR3 has 15 residues. The CDR3 protein is CASSPQGALNTEAFF. The DNA for the CDR3 is TGTGCCAGCAGCCCTCAGGGGGCTCTGAACACTGAAGCTTTCTTT.

The CDR3 reads CASALAGGFYEQYF. In nucleotides, the CDR3 is TGTGCCAGTGCACTAGCGGGAGGGTTCTACGAGCAGTACTTC. The genes are TRBV7-9 and TRBJ2-7; TRBD2 agrees at 13 bases. The trim removed 9 bases at V and 3 bases at J, leaving 5 bases unmatched. The CDR3 runs 14 residues. CDR1 SEHNR and CDR2 FQNEAQ come from the germline V gene (reference sequence).